This T cell receptor (beta chain) was identified in a study of beta chain features in type 1 diabetes (dated by TCRdb to 2016 to 2019). About the full investigation: No differences in mean age, gender distribution, total cell number or subset yield were found between patients and healthy donors. A total of 100 million to 110 million sorted cells were examined across all samples, and a strong correlation was observed between cell number per subset and RNA yield. In the study, TCRB repertoires of sorted circulating CD4+ T cell subsets from recently diagnosed type 1 diabetes patients were compared with those of matched healthy donors. Regulatory and stem cell-like memory subsets were isolated from only 8 patients and 8 healthy donors, whereas naive and central memory subsets came from all 28 donors.

Comment on this clone: Its antigen target is currently unknown. Base quality data are lacking; no much larger clone is found one base away.

Each donor gave one peripheral blood draw, averaging approximately 120 mL, which was collected into heparinised tubes. Naive, central memory, regulatory and stem cell-like memory CD4+ T cells were sorted on a BD FACSAria II using a panel including CD45RO, CCR7, CD25, CD127, CD95 and CD27. All sorted populations exceeded 95% purity. Right away, PBMCs were isolated by Lymphoprep density gradient centrifugation and were stained directly, with no culture step. Samples were stained and sorted in pairs, with one healthy donor and one patient per experiment, so that batch effects were minimized. What the study reported, not specific to this receptor: Only small numbers of individuals were included in the HLA sub-analyses, which left unresolved whether HLA type had any influence on TCRB rearrangement. The naive, central memory and regulatory TCRB repertoires appeared to resemble one another more closely among patients than among healthy donors. In all four CD4+ subsets, TCRB CDR3 length was moderately but significantly shorter in type 1 diabetes patients. Because cDNA was sequenced instead of genomic DNA, activated cells with high expression could be over-represented, although the groups did not differ in activation or CD3 levels. PCR may preferentially amplify shorter templates, but because patient and control samples were amplified and corrected together, any resulting skew would affect both groups equally. Fewer insertions and more nucleotide deletions at VDJ recombination sites were observed in patients with type 1 diabetes, implying thymic rearrangement abnormalities.

The entire amount of isolated RNA was reverse transcribed using the High Capacity cDNA Reverse Transcription Kit, so the sequenced TCRB transcripts were expressed ones. Naive, central memory and regulatory T cell samples underwent deep immunoSEQ sequencing, averaging around 3.9 million total reads per sample. Sorted cells were lysed in RLT buffer and RNA was extracted with DNase-treated RNeasy Micro or Mini kits, depending on cell number. Each cell subset was processed separately to prevent cross-contamination, with patient and healthy donor samples processed together. TCRB sequences were amplified from cDNA with the immunoSEQ multiplex PCR, producing 87-bp fragments spanning the CDR3 region. Sequencing of the amplicons was performed on the Illumina HiSeq platform. Regarding the original processing steps: PCR bias was corrected computationally using synthetic template baselines, and reads within Hamming distance 2 were collapsed, with unmergeable singletons discarded. Reads were aligned against IMGT to assign V, D and J genes, CDR3 length and insertions or deletions at six rearrangement sites. Within each subset, clonotype counts were normalized to the number of sorted cells before true diversity and Gini coefficients were calculated with the tcR R package. Repertoire sharing was quantified using the overlap coefficient calculated on TCRB nucleotide sequences. As a proxy for the pre-selection repertoire, out-of-frame TCRB sequences from naive cells were analyzed. This is the immuneACCESS table as TCRdb keeps it, with only in-frame sequences that have V and J called. A part of the clones is gone; compared with another copy, unresolved V genes explain less than half, and the rest is unexplained. That table furnishes V, J and clone size, whereas the DNA furnished D and trimming. The sample table records a few hundred thousand clones; approximately 10% of these occur just once. The ten biggest clones cover around 0.015% of the sample.

Sequencing input: naive CD4+ T cells from blood. This specimen's cell subset or site label, interpreted: true naive CD4+ T cells. This TCR was sampled from a young woman in good health.

The CDR3 sequence is CASSPQGSHQPQHF. The nucleotide sequence is TGTGCCAGCAGTCCCCAGGGGAGCCATCAGCCCCAGCATTTT. The chain was built from TRBV27 and TRBJ1-5; a tentative D match to TRBD1 spans 6 bases. The cysteine opens and the phenylalanine closes a CDR3 of 14 amino acids. Just the 42-base CDR3 DNA is kept, in frame starting at base 1. V and J lose 5 bases and 5 bases, and a span of 13 bases separates them. In the germline V gene (reference sequence), CDR1 corresponds to MNHEY and CDR2 to SMNVEV.